The next 23 T cell receptor beta chains were all read from a single sample in a study of T cells in women clearing cervical HPV infection. Using immunoSEQ multiplex PCR, the repertoire was profiled, and TCRdb retains in-frame clones only, with some absent. The sample is made up of around 37,000 clones, and the top ten hold 6.4% of it. The specimen sequenced was blood buffy coat. The source is a woman aged 18-70 years with a cervical HPV16 infection that either progressed to CIN3+ or cleared (not recorded which).

In regard to this clone: The read finishes 3 residues shy of the CDR3 end, and the germline J gene is used to complete it. J is TRBJ1-2 and V is TRBV18; D perhaps matches TRBD1 (5 bases). The CDR3 has 14 amino acids. Trimming shortened V by 2 bases and J by 3 bases, and 10 bases separated the two germline ends. Germline values: CDR1 KGHSH, CDR2 LQKENI. The CDR3 sequence is CASSPLETDYGYTF. The part of the CDR3 DNA that was read is TGTGCCAGCTCACCATTGGAGACAGACTATGGC.

Regarding this clone: Coverage ceases 3 residues before the CDR3 finishes, and the germline J gene fills in the end. The chain links TRBV5-1 to TRBJ1-2; D might be TRBD1 (6 bases). V shed 0 bases and J shed 5 bases, with 11 bases lying between them. The germline CDR1 and CDR2 sequences are SGHRS and YFSETQ. The CDR3 spans 14 residues. CDR3: CASSLDLTGYGYTF. The CDR3 bases that were read are TGCGCCAGCAGCTTGGACCTTACAGGGTATGGC.

A word on this clone: The read falls 3 residues short of the CDR3 end, and the missing part is taken from the germline J gene. This chain links TRBV5-1 with TRBJ1-4, with D possibly matching TRBD1 (6 bases). The germline gives CDR1 SGHRS, CDR2 YFSETQ. The CDR3 extends over 16 amino acids. The CDR3 spells CASSSGVGSYNSPLFF. CDR3 bases read: TGCGCCAGCAGCTCAGGGGTAGGCTCCTATAATTCACCA. The full variable domain, with the rest looked up from reference TRBV5-1 and TRBJ1-4, is KAGVTQTPRYLIKTRGQQVTLSCSPISGHRSVSWYQQTPGQGLQFLFEYFSETQRNKGNFPGRFSGRQFSNSRSEMNVSTLELGDSALYLCASSSGVGSYNSPLFFGSGTQLSVL.

A remark on this clone: Read coverage stops 3 residues before the CDR3 terminus; the germline J gene supplies the remainder. The chain couples TRBV20-1 to TRBJ1-4, with a weak D call TRBD1 (5 bases). The CDR3 is made up of 12 amino acids. Germline CDR1 reads DFQATT; CDR2 reads SNEGSKA (reference sequence). V shed 3 bases and J shed 3 bases, with 5 bases lying between them. CDR3 amino acids: CSARGPNEKLFF. CDR3 DNA, as far as it was read: TGCAGTGCTAGGGGGCCTAATGAAAAA.

On this clone: The read ends 3 residues early relative to the CDR3; the germline J gene fills the gap. The rearrangement joins TRBV6-1 to TRBJ2-1; 9 bases line up with TRBD1. V was pared by 3 bases and J by 2 bases, with 2 bases of the junction left unmatched. This CDR3 region has 15 residues. Germline V gives CDR1 MNHNS, CDR2 SASEGT. CDR3 DNA, as far as it was read: TGTGCCAGCAGTGACCGGGACAGGGCCTACAATGAG. Protein product: CASSDRDRAYNE. The complete CDR3 protein is CASSDRDRAYNEQFF.

On this clone itself: Coverage ceases 3 residues before the CDR3 finishes, and the germline J gene fills in the end. This chain uses TRBV5-1 with TRBJ2-3; maybe TRBD1 (6 bases). The CDR3 has 17 amino acids. Germline CDR1 SGHRS, CDR2 YFSETQ. Trimming stripped 5 bases from V and 0 bases from J, with 19 bases between. CDR3 residues: CASSQGGNSASTDTQYF. CDR3 DNA (partial): TGCGCCAGCAGTCAAGGGGGTAACTCAGCTAGCACAGATACG.

Comment on this clone: The DNA ends 3 residues before the CDR3 does, and the rest of the CDR3 is filled in from the germline J gene. V gene TRBV2 combines with J gene TRBJ2-3, with TRBD1 identical over 10 bases. CDR3 size: 13 residues. The germline V gene encodes CDR1 SNHLY and CDR2 FYNNEI. The CDR3 sequence: CASSSGTGETQYF. Partial CDR3 DNA: TGTGCCAGCAGCTCCGGGACAGGGGAGACG.

For this clone: Sequencing ends 3 residues short of the CDR3 end; the germline J gene provides the rest. The V gene is TRBV29-1, the J gene TRBJ1-2; TRBD1 matches 10 bases. The CDR3 has 14 amino acids. V lost 6 bases, J lost 0 bases, and 4 bases stayed unmatched. Germline V lookup: CDR1 SQVTM, CDR2 ANQGSEA. Partial CDR3 DNA: TGCAGCGTCGTCGGACAGGGGGCTAACTATGGC. This gives the protein CSVVGQGANYG. The entire CDR3 is CSVVGQGANYGYTF.

Regarding this clone: The missing CDR3 end, 3 residues past where the read stops, is filled in from the germline J gene. The chain uses TRBV12-3 or TRBV12-4 and TRBJ1-3; maybe TRBD1 (6 bases). This CDR3 spans 15 amino acids. Trimming took 2 bases from V and 4 from J, leaving 12 bases between them. CDR3 DNA (partial): TGTGCCAGCAGTTTATTGCAGGGGTCAGGAAACACC. Translating it yields CASSLLQGSGNT. In full, the CDR3 is CASSLLQGSGNTIYF.

As for this clone: The DNA ends 3 residues before the CDR3 does, and the rest of the CDR3 is filled in from the germline J gene. This chain connects TRBV5-1 to TRBJ1-2, with 7 bases lining up with TRBD1. The CDR3 has 17 amino acids. In germline, CDR1 is SGHRS, CDR2 YFSETQ. J was trimmed by 2 bases and V by 2 bases; bases with no gene match: 12. This CDR3 reads CASSLGSFTGANYGYTF. The CDR3 DNA, read in part, is TGCGCCAGCAGCTTAGGGTCCTTTACAGGGGCCAACTATGGC.

The CDR3 spells CASSFVPGQGSVREQFF. CDR3 DNA, as far as it was read: TGTGCCAGCAGCTTTGTCCCGGGACAGGGGTCGGTCCGTGAG. The chain links TRBV6-2 or TRBV6-3 to TRBJ2-1; 10 bases align to TRBD1. The read terminates 3 residues ahead of where the CDR3 ends, so the germline J gene completes it. Per germline, CDR1 MNHEY and CDR2 SVGEGT. This CDR3 has 17 amino acids. J gave up 9 bases and V 6 bases, and 17 bases lay outside the gene matches.

On this clone: The DNA ends 3 residues before the CDR3 does, and the rest of the CDR3 is filled in from the germline J gene. This chain joins TRBV19 and TRBJ1-1; D is uncertain. This CDR3 has 14 amino acids. V was clipped by 6 bases and J by 2 bases, with 13 bases between them. The germline CDR1 and CDR2 sequences are LNHDA and SQIVND (reference sequence). The CDR3 sequence is CASRTPSSNTEAFF. The sequenced CDR3 bases are TGTGCCAGTAGAACCCCTTCAAGCAACACTGAA.

Comments on this clone: The read terminates 3 residues ahead of where the CDR3 ends, so the germline J gene completes it. The chain couples TRBV30 to TRBJ2-3; perhaps TRBD1 as D (5 bases). The CDR3 runs to 13 residues. CDR1 GTSNPN and CDR2 SVGIG come from the germline V gene (reference sequence). Here the CDR3 reads CAWRDRPGQPQYF. The sequenced CDR3 bases are TGTGCCTGGAGAGACCGCCCAGGGCAGCCG. Full variable domain (rest looked up from reference TRBV30 and TRBJ2-3): SQTIHQWPATLVQPVGSPLSLECTVEGTSNPNLYWYRQAAGRGLQLLFYSVGIGQISSEVPQNLSASRPQDRQFILSSKKLLLSDSGFYLCAWRDRPGQPQYFGPGTRLTVL.

A word on this clone: With the read ending 3 residues before the CDR3 end, the germline J gene is used to fill in that end. The rearrangement links TRBV7-6 to TRBJ2-2; D is possibly TRBD1 (6 bases). The CDR3 spans 16 residues. The V and J ends lost 2 bases and 4 bases respectively, with 14 bases between them. Germline V gene data show CDR1 as SGHVS and CDR2 as FNYEAQ. CDR3 amino acids: CASSLIQGVGTGELFF. CDR3 DNA (partial): TGTGCCAGCAGCTTAATACAGGGTGTAGGCACCGGGGAG.

On this clone itself: The germline gene is not matched at one end of the junction; a read error may be the cause. The read terminates 3 residues ahead of where the CDR3 ends, so the germline J gene completes it. At the DNA level, this CDR3 is encoded by other sequences in the same sample as well. V and J are TRBV2 and TRBJ1-3; 7 nucleotides line up with TRBD1. This CDR3 contains 14 residues. Germline-derived CDR1 and CDR2 are SNHLY and FYNNEI. CDR3 sequence: CASIGGGGGNTIYF. The covered CDR3 bases are TGTGCCAGCATCGGGGGAGGGGGCGGAAACACA.

Of note for this clone: The DNA ends 3 residues before the CDR3 does, and the rest of the CDR3 is filled in from the germline J gene. The chain joins TRBV19 to TRBJ1-5, with D possibly matching TRBD1 (5 bases). Trimming stripped 10 bases from V and 4 bases from J, with 14 bases between. There are 13 residues in the CDR3. Germline CDR1 and CDR2: LNHDA and SQIVND (reference sequence). Partial CDR3 DNA: TGTGCCACCCGGGGGGGGATGAATCAGCCC. Translated: CATRGGMNQP. The whole CDR3 is CATRGGMNQPQHF.

A note on this clone: The CDR3 goes on 3 residues after the read ends, and that part is filled in from the germline J gene. The gene calls are TRBV28 and TRBJ2-7; 7 bases line up with TRBD1. Trimming took 5 bases from V and 4 from J; bases not matched to a gene: 11. Germline lookup yields CDR1 MDHEN and CDR2 SYDVKM. This CDR3 region has 15 residues. The DNA read from the CDR3 is TGTGCCAGCAGTCCGCGCCGGGACAGTTCATACGAG. It yields the protein CASSPRRDSSYE. The CDR3 reads in full as CASSPRRDSSYEQYF.

In regard to this clone: Read sequence stops 3 residues before the CDR3 end, and the germline J gene provides the missing end. The chain couples TRBV6-4 to TRBJ2-7; D ambiguous. Trimming stripped 10 bases from V and 5 bases from J, with 15 bases between. Germline CDR1 and CDR2: MRHNA and SNTAGT. The CDR3 loop spans 12 amino acids. Here the CDR3 reads CAITCAFDEQYF. The covered CDR3 bases are TGTGCCATCACTTGCGCGTTCGACGAG.

Details on this clone: The read halts 3 residues ahead of the CDR3 end, with the missing end drawn from the germline J gene. V is TRBV7-6 and J is TRBJ1-5; D is possibly TRBD1 (6 bases). V gave up 1 base and J gave up 6 bases, with 16 bases separating them. The germline CDR1 and CDR2 sequences are SGHVS and FNYEAQ. This CDR3 region has 16 residues. The CDR3 DNA, read in part, is TGTGCCAGCAGCTTAGATGTGTCAGGGGCGGGTCAGCCC. Protein sequence: CASSLDVSGAGQP. The entire CDR3 reads CASSLDVSGAGQPQHF.

Worth noting for this clone: The read falls 3 residues short of the CDR3 end, and the missing part is taken from the germline J gene. The chain couples TRBV10-3 to TRBJ1-6; 8 nucleotides align to TRBD1. The V and J ends lost 10 bases and 7 bases, in that order; junction bases with no gene match: 6. The CDR3 length is 13 residues. Germline CDR1 and CDR2: ENHRY and SYGVKD. The CDR3: CATGQGGNSPLHF. The CDR3 bases that were read are TGTGCCACAGGACAGGGTGGAAATTCACCC.

CDR3 loop: CASSDGTSGRETQYF. Incomplete CDR3 DNA: TGTGCCAGCAGTGACGGGACTAGCGGGCGGGAGACC. This chain connects TRBV6-1 to TRBJ2-5, with 12 nucleotides matching TRBD2. The read halts 3 residues ahead of the CDR3 end, with the missing end drawn from the germline J gene. Germline CDR1 is MNHNS and CDR2 is SASEGT. Germline trimming cut 3 bases from V and 5 bases from J; bases unmatched to any gene: 4. CDR3 length equals 15 residues.

A remark on this clone: The CDR3 extends 3 residues past the end of the read, so its final part is completed from the germline J gene. This rearrangement joins TRBV6-1 to TRBJ1-1; possible D gene TRBD1, 5 bases. The length of the CDR3 is 13 residues. V dropped 4 bases and J dropped 1 base, with 7 bases sitting between them. Germline CDR1 and CDR2: MNHNS and SASEGT. The CDR3 spells CASSATGNTEAFF. Partial CDR3 DNA: TGTGCCAGCAGTGCCACAGGGAACACTGAA.

Comments on this clone: The read terminates 3 residues ahead of where the CDR3 ends, so the germline J gene completes it. This sequence joins TRBV7-9 and TRBJ1-1, with a weak D call TRBD1 (5 bases). The CDR3 contains 15 residues. Germline-derived CDR1 and CDR2 are SEHNR and FQNEAQ (reference sequence). The CDR3 DNA, read in part, is TGTGCCAGCAGCCCCCTTAGGGGATCCGAAGAGACA. Translating it yields CASSPLRGSEET. The whole CDR3 protein reads CASSPLRGSEETAFF.